Listed below are T cell receptor beta chains from one sample, sequenced in a study of graft-versus-host responses after intestinal transplantation. No antigen is known for these receptors. Assay: immunoSEQ multiplex PCR; the TCRdb copy retains only in-frame clones and omits some. The sample yields over 100,000 clones, about 92% seen once. The material was unstimulated CD4+ T cells sorted from spleen or lymph node cells, obtained before transplant. Receptor source: a human donor who was the organ donor for an intestinal transplant. Both conserved end residues are part of each CDR3. D genes are given only for firm matches. Part of the rows lack a size; the others show once, few, many or a class for expanded clones.

d_gene,j_gene,v_gene,abundance,CDR3aa,CDR3nt
TRBD2,TRBJ2-7,TRBV5-1,.,CASSLDVAGEGYEQYF,TGCGCCAGCAGCTTGGACGTAGCGGGAGAGGGCTACGAGCAGTACTTC
TRBD2,TRBJ2-7,TRBV5-4,.,CASSLGLAGDEQYF,TGTGCCAGCAGCTTGGGTCTAGCGGGAGACGAGCAGTACTTC
.,TRBJ1-5,TRBV19,once,CASSILSVRSNQPQHF,TGTGCCAGTAGTATTTTGTCGGTTCGTAGCAATCAGCCCCAGCATTTT
TRBD2,TRBJ2-3,TRBV9,.,CASSVLAGYTDTQYF,TGTGCCAGCAGCGTACTAGCGGGATACACAGATACGCAGTATTTT
.,TRBJ1-5,TRBV19,.,CASSILVGQPQHF,TGTGCCAGTAGTATTTTAGTGGGTCAGCCCCAGCATTTT
TRBD2,TRBJ2-5,TRBV7-7,.,CASSVGLAGGTSEETQYF,TGTGCCAGCAGCGTCGGACTAGCGGGAGGCACGTCAGAAGAGACCCAGTACTTC
.,TRBJ1-2,TRBV29-1,once,CSVGEVADYGYTF,TGCAGCGTCGGGGAAGTAGCGGACTATGGCTACACCTTC
.,TRBJ2-1,TRBV5-1,.,CASNSGGKHSYNEQFF,TGCGCCAGCAATTCGGGCGGAAAGCACTCCTACAATGAGCAGTTCTTC
TRBD2,TRBJ2-1,TRBV6-1,.,CASALADAYIEQFF,TGTGCCAGCGCGCTAGCGGATGCTTACATCGAGCAGTTCTTC
TRBD1,TRBJ1-2,TRBV19,.,CASSVSGTGGDGYTF,TGTGCCAGTAGTGTATCCGGGACAGGAGGGGATGGCTACACCTTC
.,TRBJ1-2,TRBV18,.,CASSPETGLNYGYTF,TGTGCCAGCTCACCAGAGACAGGACTTAACTATGGCTACACCTTC
.,TRBJ2-7,TRBV19,.,CASSIQSVSGYEQYF,TGTGCCAGTAGTATTCAATCTGTGAGCGGGTACGAGCAGTACTTC
.,TRBJ2-7,TRBV5-1,.,CASSAETRDEQYF,TGCGCCAGCAGCGCGGAGACGAGGGACGAGCAGTACTTC
TRBD1,TRBJ2-1,TRBV5-1,.,CASSIRTGQGLRNEQFF,TGCGCCAGCAGCATACGTACGGGACAGGGTTTGAGAAATGAGCAGTTCTTC
.,TRBJ2-2,TRBV5-1,.,CASSGIKGWILGTNTGELFF,TGCGCCAGCAGCGGAATAAAGGGTTGGATCCTAGGGACGAACACCGGGGAGCTGTTTTTT
.,TRBJ2-1,TRBV7-3,once,CASSLTVRGEQFF,TGTGCCAGCAGCTTAACGGTGAGGGGTGAGCAGTTCTTC
TRBD1,TRBJ1-5,TRBV19,.,CASSAGTEVQPQHF,TGTGCCAGTAGCGCCGGGACAGAGGTTCAGCCCCAGCATTTT
TRBD2,TRBJ2-1,TRBV5-1,.,CASSLTSGRGYEQFF,TGCGCCAGCAGCCTGACTAGCGGGAGGGGCTATGAGCAGTTCTTC
TRBD2,TRBJ2-1,TRBV7-9,.,CASSLASGRKNNEQFF,TGTGCCAGCAGCTTGGCTAGCGGGAGAAAAAACAATGAGCAGTTCTTC
.,TRBJ1-1,TRBV6-5,.,CASSYRPNTEAFF,TGTGCCAGCAGTTACCGACCGAACACTGAAGCTTTCTTT
.,TRBJ2-3,TRBV10-1,.,CASRGGGTDTQYF,TGCGCCAGCAGAGGAGGGGGCACAGATACGCAGTATTTT
.,TRBJ2-7,TRBV28,once,CASSLSRGQYF,TGTGCCAGCAGTTTATCGAGAGGGCAGTACTTC
.,TRBJ1-2,TRBV9,.,CASSAQPGQTNYGYTF,TGTGCCAGCAGCGCCCAACCGGGACAAACTAACTATGGCTACACCTTC
.,TRBJ2-1,TRBV4-2,.,CASSQAGDSYNEQFF,TGTGCCAGCAGCCAAGCGGGAGACTCCTACAATGAGCAGTTCTTC
.,TRBJ2-7,TRBV10-3,few,CAIMSREGAHEQYF,TGTGCCATCATGAGTCGGGAGGGGGCCCACGAGCAGTACTTC
.,TRBJ2-6,TRBV6-6,.,CASSYGGANVLTF,TGTGCCAGCAGTTACGGCGGGGCCAACGTCCTGACTTTC
TRBD2,TRBJ2-1,TRBV5-4,.,CASRGGRVHNEQFF,TGTGCCAGCAGGGGGGGGAGGGTCCACAATGAGCAGTTCTTC
TRBD2,TRBJ2-5,TRBV10-3,.,CAISGGRVDGILQETQYF,TGTGCCATCAGTGGAGGGAGGGTCGACGGGATCCTACAAGAGACCCAGTACTTC
TRBD2,TRBJ2-7,TRBV11-2,.,CASSLGASGSNEQYF,TGTGCCAGCAGCTTAGGGGCTAGCGGGAGCAACGAGCAGTACTTC
.,TRBJ2-7,TRBV19,.,CASSIVTGVTYEQYF,TGTGCCAGTAGTATAGTCACGGGAGTGACCTACGAGCAGTACTTC
.,TRBJ2-5,TRBV6-6,.,CASSPVEVQYF,TGTGCCAGCAGTCCAGTTGAGGTCCAGTACTTC
TRBD2,TRBJ2-7,TRBV6-5,.,CASSSLGWAGAYEQYF,TGTGCCAGCAGTTCCCTGGGGTGGGCGGGGGCCTACGAGCAGTACTTC
.,TRBJ1-1,TRBV29-1,.,CSAEVSWGGLMNTEAFF,TGCAGCGCTGAAGTAAGCTGGGGGGGGCTTATGAACACTGAAGCTTTCTTT
.,TRBJ2-3,TRBV19,.,CASSTSGPSGTDTQYF,TGTGCCAGTAGTACCAGCGGACCTTCGGGCACAGATACGCAGTATTTT
.,TRBJ2-5,TRBV15,.,CATSRAAGQETQYF,TGTGCCACCAGCAGAGCCGCGGGACAAGAGACCCAGTACTTC
.,TRBJ1-2,TRBV6-6,few,CASSPQGRGYTF,TGTGCCAGCAGCCCCCAGGGCCGCGGCTACACCTTC
TRBD1,TRBJ1-5,TRBV6-1,.,CASGQGGYQPQHF,TGTGCCAGCGGACAGGGGGGGTATCAGCCCCAGCATTTT
TRBD1,TRBJ1-2,TRBV5-5,.,CASSLTGGLYGYTF,TGTGCCAGCAGCTTGACAGGGGGCCTTTATGGCTACACCTTC
.,TRBJ2-5,TRBV5-1,few,CASSFPGAVETQYF,TGCGCCAGCAGCTTCCCAGGGGCAGTTGAGACCCAGTACTTC
TRBD2,TRBJ2-7,TRBV27,.,CASRTSGSNEQYF,TGTGCCAGCAGGACTAGCGGGAGTAACGAGCAGTACTTC
.,TRBJ1-1,TRBV29-1,.,CSAGVTEAFF,TGCAGCGCTGGAGTCACTGAAGCTTTCTTT
.,TRBJ1-3,TRBV4-1,.,CASSHGPSSGNTIYF,TGCGCCAGCAGCCATGGACCGAGCTCTGGAAACACCATATATTTT
TRBD2,TRBJ2-1,TRBV6-1,.,CASSGFSLGGGWEFF,TGTGCCAGCAGTGGGTTTTCCTTGGGGGGAGGGTGGGAGTTCTTC
TRBD1,TRBJ2-1,TRBV25-1,.,CASIWGGQGIYNEQFF,TGTGCCAGCATCTGGGGGGGACAGGGGATCTACAATGAGCAGTTCTTC
TRBD2,TRBJ2-7,TRBV19,.,CASSILAGDEQYF,TGTGCCAGTAGTATACTAGCGGGAGACGAGCAGTACTTC
TRBD1,TRBJ2-1,TRBV5-1,.,CASSPRAGTGNEQFF,TGCGCCAGCAGCCCCCGTGCCGGGACAGGTAATGAGCAGTTCTTC
TRBD1,TRBJ1-2,TRBV28,.,CASSSRRGLRPGYTF,TGTGCCAGCAGTTCCCGAAGGGGGCTACGCCCTGGCTACACCTTC
.,TRBJ1-5,TRBV7-9,.,CASSLGARNQPQHF,TGTGCCAGCAGCTTAGGGGCGAGGAATCAGCCCCAGCATTTT
TRBD1,TRBJ1-2,TRBV18,.,CASSPRTGGDYGYTF,TGTGCCAGCTCACCAAGGACAGGTGGGGACTATGGCTACACCTTC
TRBD2,TRBJ2-7,TRBV5-8,.,CASSLPGLANSYEQYF,TGTGCCAGCAGCTTACCGGGACTAGCAAACTCCTACGAGCAGTACTTC
TRBD2,TRBJ2-1,TRBV18,.,CASSDSGSDDEQFF,TGTGCCAGCTCGGACAGCGGGAGCGACGATGAGCAGTTCTTC